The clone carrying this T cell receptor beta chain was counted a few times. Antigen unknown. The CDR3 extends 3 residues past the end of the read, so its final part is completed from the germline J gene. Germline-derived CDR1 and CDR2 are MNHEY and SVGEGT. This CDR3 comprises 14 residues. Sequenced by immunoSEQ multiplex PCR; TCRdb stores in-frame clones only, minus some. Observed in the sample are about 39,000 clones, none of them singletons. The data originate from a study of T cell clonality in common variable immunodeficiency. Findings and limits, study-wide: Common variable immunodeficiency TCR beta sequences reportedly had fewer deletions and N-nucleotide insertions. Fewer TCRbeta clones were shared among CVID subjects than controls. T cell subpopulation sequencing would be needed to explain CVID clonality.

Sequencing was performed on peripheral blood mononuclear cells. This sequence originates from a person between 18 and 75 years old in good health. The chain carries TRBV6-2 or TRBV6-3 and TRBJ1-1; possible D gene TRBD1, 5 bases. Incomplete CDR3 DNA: TGTGCCAGCAGTTACAGCTCTGGGGCCAACGTC. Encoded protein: CASSYSSGANV. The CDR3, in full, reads CASSYSSGANVAFF.